Following are 8 T cell receptor beta chains from one sample sequenced in a study of T cells after yellow fever vaccination (dated by TCRdb to between 2018 and 2021). The treatment or condition label corresponds to: live attenuated yellow fever vaccine strain. Libraries were prepared through 5' RACE. Sequenced using an Illumina HiSeq 2500. In TCRdb, the public reads were trimmed at Q25 with fastp and aligned with MiXCR, with productive beta chains retained. CDR3 protein duplicates are merged, each entry listing the most common genes and DNA. The sample records about 550,000 distinct CDR3 sequences, 19% of which are singletons. Clones ranked in the top ten supply around an eighth of the sample. The specimen comprised PBMCs, sampled 15 days after the yellow fever booster vaccination. These receptors all stem from a man aged 25 to 45 who received the YFV17D yellow fever vaccine.

The CDR3 is CAISREGRSPFF. The CDR3, as DNA: TGTGCCATCAGTAGAGAGGGAAGATCCCCTTTCTTT. This rearrangement joins TRBV10-3 to TRBJ1-1, with D unclear. V dropped 5 bases and J dropped 12 bases, with 16 bases sitting between them. This CDR3 is built from 12 residues. The germline gives CDR1 ENHRY, CDR2 SYGVKD.

This rearrangement joins TRBV20-1 to TRBJ2-1, with 15 bases aligning to TRBD2. Germline V gene sequence: CDR1 DFQATT, CDR2 SNEGSKA (reference sequence). This CDR3 contains 14 residues. Unmatched junction bases numbered 7, after V lost 6 bases and J lost 10 bases. CDR3 sequence reads: CSAVGTSGRREQFF. The DNA of the CDR3 is TGCAGTGCCGTTGGGACTAGCGGGAGGCGGGAGCAGTTCTTC.

V usage is TRBV10-2 and J usage is TRBJ2-4; 8 nucleotides match TRBD2. CDR3 length: 14 amino acids. The J segment lost 8 bases and the V segment lost 8 bases, leaving 11 bases of the junction unmatched. Germline-derived CDR1 and CDR2 are WSHSY and SAAADI. The chain's CDR3 is CASGGTSGRDIQYF. For the CDR3, the DNA is TGCGCCAGCGGAGGGACTAGTGGTAGGGACATTCAGTACTTC.

This clonotype was found a few times. The genes are TRBV12-3 or TRBV12-4 and TRBJ2-7; D gene uncertain. V shed 3 bases and J shed 1 base, with 7 bases lying between them. This CDR3 contains 13 residues. The CDR3 sequence: CASSLFFSYEQYF. CDR3 DNA: TGTGCCAGCAGTTTGTTTTTTTCCTACGAGCAGTACTTC.

This chain links TRBV21-1 with TRBJ1-1; the tabulated D call, TRBD1, remains unverified against the DNA. TRBV21-1 is a documented pseudogene. The CDR3 consists of 17 residues. This chain's CDR3 is CASSSWGGYLMNTEAFF. The CDR3 DNA follows: TGTGCCAGCAGCAGCTGGGGGGGATATCTCATGAACACTGAAGCTTTCTTT.

This clonotype was counted a few times. The chain employs TRBV12-3 or TRBV12-4 and TRBJ1-5; the D is unclear. V was cut by 6 bases and J by 9 bases, with 15 bases left in between. This CDR3 has 13 amino acids. This CDR3 reads CASRTGVSGPQHF. The CDR3 DNA follows: TGTGCCAGCAGAACCGGGGTCTCGGGGCCCCAGCATTTT.

This clonotype was seen a handful of times. This chain joins TRBV5-1 and TRBJ2-4; D gene ambiguous. V lost 3 bases, J lost 7 bases, and 14 bases lay in between. CDR1 is SGHRS, CDR2 YFSETQ, per germline. The CDR3 covers 14 residues. DNA for the CDR3: TGCGCCAGCAGCTCCTACAGCGTGGGGAACATTCAGTACTTC. Translating it yields CASSSYSVGNIQYF.

This clonotype has only a few counts. This chain joins TRBV6-1 and TRBJ2-7; 7 bases are shared with TRBD2. With V trimmed by 4 bases and J by 7 bases, 10 bases remained unmatched. The germline CDR1 and CDR2 sequences are MNHNS and SASEGT. The CDR3 sequence is 14 residues long. The CDR3 spells CASSVRGDSVEQYF. The CDR3 DNA reads as TGTGCCAGCAGTGTTCGGGGGGACTCGGTTGAGCAGTACTTC.